The T cell receptor beta chain under discussion was sequenced for a study of T cells in Graves' hyperthyroidism and ophthalmopathy. Study-level points and caveats: Stable hyperthyroidism was separated from ophthalmopathy by a model based on 13 V-J features.

Uncontrolled infection, other autoimmune disease, pregnancy or lactation disqualified patients from enrolment. A note on this clonotype: Its target is unknown.

RNA transcripts yielded amplified TCR beta CDR3 regions. In the first-round RT-PCR of the TCR CDR3, the HTBI primer set was used. TCRdb processed the multiplex PCR reads anew with MiXCR; each CDR3 protein has one entry. This sample carries 400,000 to 500,000 distinct CDR3 sequences, roughly an eighth of them seen once, and the ten largest clones take over 15%. This receptor was taken from a woman in her late teens or twenties with Graves' hyperthyroidism. Sequencing was carried out using blood.

The CDR3 DNA reads as TGCAGCGTTGAGGGACTCGATACCTACGAGCAGTACTTC. Its translation is CSVEGLDTYEQYF. The chain joins TRBV29-1 to TRBJ2-7; tentative D call: TRBD2 (6 bases). The CDR3 is 13 residues long. With 3 bases removed from V and 2 bases from J, the gap between germline ends came to 11 bases. Looked up from germline, CDR1 is SQVTM and CDR2 is ANQGSEA.